Listed here is a single T cell receptor beta chain. Its antigen is not identified. These data belong to a study of a mutant IDH1 vaccine in newly diagnosed glioma. As for the study in general: Mean patient age was approximately 39 years; around 60% were male and approximately 38% female. Study-wide results and limits: It seemed that pseudoprogression was not linked to changes in the top peripheral T cell clonotypes.

This CDR3 comprises 16 residues. Trimming removed 6 bases from V and 3 bases from J; junction bases left unmatched: 8. CDR1 is MNHNY and CDR2 is SVGAGI in the germline V gene (reference sequence). Time point defined: baseline, week 1 (first vaccination visit). Treatment here: pre-vaccination baseline after standard-of-care therapy. Only in-frame clones appear in the TCRdb table, and some are missing; sequencing was by immunoSEQ multiplex PCR. The sample shows around 92,000 clones, 85% to 90% of them seen only once. The source was PBMCs, collected from a glioma patient treated with radiotherapy, temozolomide or both. The rearrangement uses TRBV6-6 and TRBJ2-2; 9 nucleotides agree with TRBD1. The TCR sequence derives from a woman in her 50s with glioma. The chain's CDR3 is CASRNSGTGYTGELFF. The CDR3 DNA reads as TGTGCCAGCAGGAATTCCGGGACAGGGTACACCGGGGAGCTGTTTTTT.